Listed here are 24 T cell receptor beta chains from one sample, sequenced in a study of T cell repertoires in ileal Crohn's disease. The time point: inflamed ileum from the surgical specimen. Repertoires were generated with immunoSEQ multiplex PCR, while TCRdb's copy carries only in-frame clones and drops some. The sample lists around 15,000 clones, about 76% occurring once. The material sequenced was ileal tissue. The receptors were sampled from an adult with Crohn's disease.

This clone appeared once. DNA for the CDR3: TGTGCCAGCAGCTTAGGAGGGACGAACACTGAAGCTTTCTTT. Translated, it gives CASSLGGTNTEAFF. This chain connects TRBV7-3 to TRBJ1-1, with D possibly being TRBD1 (5 bases). The CDR3 has 14 residues. Between the trimmed V and J ends, which lost 2 bases and 1 base, there was a span of 8 bases. Germline CDR1 and CDR2: SGHTA and FQGTGA.

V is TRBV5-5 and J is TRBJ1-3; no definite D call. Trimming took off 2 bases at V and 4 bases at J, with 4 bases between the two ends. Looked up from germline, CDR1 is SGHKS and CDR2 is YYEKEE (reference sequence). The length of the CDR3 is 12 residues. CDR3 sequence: CASSFGGNTIYF. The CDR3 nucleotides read TGTGCCAGCAGCTTTGGAGGAAACACCATATATTTT.

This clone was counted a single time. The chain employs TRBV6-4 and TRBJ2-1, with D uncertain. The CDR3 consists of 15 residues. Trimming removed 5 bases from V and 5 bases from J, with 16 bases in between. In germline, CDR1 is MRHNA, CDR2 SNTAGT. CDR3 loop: CASSPSYLDHNEQFF. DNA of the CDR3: TGTGCCAGCAGTCCTTCTTACCTCGACCACAATGAGCAGTTCTTC.

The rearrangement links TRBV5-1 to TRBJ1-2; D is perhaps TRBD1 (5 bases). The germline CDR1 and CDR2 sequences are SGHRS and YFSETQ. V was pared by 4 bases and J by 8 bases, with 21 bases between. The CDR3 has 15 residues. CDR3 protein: CASSPLLGDEKGYTF. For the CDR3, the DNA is TGCGCCAGCAGCCCCCTCCTTGGGGACGAGAAGGGCTACACCTTC.

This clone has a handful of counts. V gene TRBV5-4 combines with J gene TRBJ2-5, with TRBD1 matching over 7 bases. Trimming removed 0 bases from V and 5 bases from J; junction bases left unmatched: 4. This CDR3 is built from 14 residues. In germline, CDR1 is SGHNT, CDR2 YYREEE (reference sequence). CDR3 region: CASSLGQGVETQYF. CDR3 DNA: TGTGCCAGCAGCTTGGGCCAGGGGGTGGAGACCCAGTACTTC. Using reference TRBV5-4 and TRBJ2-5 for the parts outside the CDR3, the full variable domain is ETGVTQSPTHLIKTRGQQVTLRCSSQSGHNTVSWYQQALGQGPQFIFQYYREEENGRGNFPPRFSGLQFPNYSSELNVNALELDDSALYLCASSLGQGVETQYFGPGTRLLVL.

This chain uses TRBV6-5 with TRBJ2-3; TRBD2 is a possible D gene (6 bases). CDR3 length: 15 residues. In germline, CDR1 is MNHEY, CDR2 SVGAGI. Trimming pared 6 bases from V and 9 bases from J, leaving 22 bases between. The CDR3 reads CASRLEGRTGGTQYF. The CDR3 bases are TGTGCCAGCAGACTGGAGGGCCGAACTGGAGGAACGCAGTATTTT.

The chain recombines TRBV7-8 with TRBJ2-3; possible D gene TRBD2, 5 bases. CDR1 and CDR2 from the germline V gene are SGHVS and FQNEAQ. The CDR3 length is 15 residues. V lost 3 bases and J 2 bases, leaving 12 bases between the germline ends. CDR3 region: CASSFSGAATDTQYF. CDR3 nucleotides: TGTGCCAGCAGCTTCAGCGGAGCTGCCACAGATACGCAGTATTTT.

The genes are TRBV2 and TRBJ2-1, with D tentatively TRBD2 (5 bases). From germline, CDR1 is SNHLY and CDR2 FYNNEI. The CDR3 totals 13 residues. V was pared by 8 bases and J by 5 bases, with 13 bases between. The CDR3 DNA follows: TGTGCCAGCGAGTCTCCGGAGGACAATGAGCAGTTCTTC. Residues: CASESPEDNEQFF. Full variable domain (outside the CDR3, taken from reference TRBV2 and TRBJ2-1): EPEVTQTPSHQVTQMGQEVILRCVPISNHLYFYWYRQILGQKVEFLVSFYNNEISEKSEIFDDQFSVERPDGSNFTLKIRSTKLEDSAMYFCASESPEDNEQFFGPGTRLTVL.

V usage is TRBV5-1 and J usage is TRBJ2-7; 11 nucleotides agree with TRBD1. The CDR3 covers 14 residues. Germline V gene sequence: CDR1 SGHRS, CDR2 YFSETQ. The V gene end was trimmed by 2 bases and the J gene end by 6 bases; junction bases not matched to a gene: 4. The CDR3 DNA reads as TGCGCCAGCAGCTTAGAAGGGACAGGGGGCGAGCAGTACTTC. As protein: CASSLEGTGGEQYF.

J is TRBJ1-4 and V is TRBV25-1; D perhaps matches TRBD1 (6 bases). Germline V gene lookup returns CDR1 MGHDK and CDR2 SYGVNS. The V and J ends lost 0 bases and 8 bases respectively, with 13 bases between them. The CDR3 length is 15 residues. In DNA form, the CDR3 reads TGTGCCAGCAGTGAATATCAGGGGAAGAAAGAAAAACTGTTTTTT. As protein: CASSEYQGKKEKLFF.

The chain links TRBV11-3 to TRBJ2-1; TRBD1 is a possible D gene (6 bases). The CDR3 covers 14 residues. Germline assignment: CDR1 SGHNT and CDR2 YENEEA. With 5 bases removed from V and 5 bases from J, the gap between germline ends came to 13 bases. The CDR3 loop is CASSTKGQNNEQFF. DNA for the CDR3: TGTGCCAGCAGCACCAAAGGACAGAACAATGAGCAGTTCTTC. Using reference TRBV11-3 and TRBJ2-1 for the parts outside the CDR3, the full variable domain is EAGVVQSPRYKIIEKKQPVAFWCNPISGHNTLYWYLQNLGQGPELLIRYENEEAVDDSQLPKDRFSAERLKGVDSTLKIQPAELGDSAVYLCASSTKGQNNEQFFGPGTRLTVL.

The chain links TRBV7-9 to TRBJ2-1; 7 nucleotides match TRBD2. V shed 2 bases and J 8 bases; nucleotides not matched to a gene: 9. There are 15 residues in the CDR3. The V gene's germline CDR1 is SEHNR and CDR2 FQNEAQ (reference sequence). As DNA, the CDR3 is TGTGCCAGCAGCTTATGGCGGGAGCGGAGGGATGAGCAGTTCTTC. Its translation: CASSLWRERRDEQFF.

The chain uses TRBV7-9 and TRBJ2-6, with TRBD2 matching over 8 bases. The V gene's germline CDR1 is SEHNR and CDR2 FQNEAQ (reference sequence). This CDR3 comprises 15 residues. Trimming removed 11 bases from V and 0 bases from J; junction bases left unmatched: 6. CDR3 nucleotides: TGTGCCGTCTTGCGGGGGGTCTCTGGGGCCAACGTCCTGACTTTC. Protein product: CAVLRGVSGANVLTF. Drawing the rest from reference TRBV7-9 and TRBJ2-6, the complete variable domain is DTGVSQNPRHKITKRGQNVTFRCDPISEHNRLYWYRQTLGQGPEFLTYFQNEAQLEKSRLLSDRFSAERPKGSFSTLEIQRTEQGDSAMYLCAVLRGVSGANVLTFGAGSRLTVL.

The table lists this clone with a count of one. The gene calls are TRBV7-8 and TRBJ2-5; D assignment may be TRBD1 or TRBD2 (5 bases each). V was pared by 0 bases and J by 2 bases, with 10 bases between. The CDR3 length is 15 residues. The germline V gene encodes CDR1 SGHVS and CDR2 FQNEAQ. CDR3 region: CASSLAGTGQETQYF. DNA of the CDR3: TGTGCCAGCAGCTTAGCCGGGACCGGACAAGAGACCCAGTACTTC.

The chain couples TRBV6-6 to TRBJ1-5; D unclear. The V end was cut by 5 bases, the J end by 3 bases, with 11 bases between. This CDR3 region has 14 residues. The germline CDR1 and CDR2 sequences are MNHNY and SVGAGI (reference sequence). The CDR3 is CASSLQEINQPQHF. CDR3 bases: TGTGCCAGCAGTCTTCAGGAAATCAATCAGCCCCAGCATTTT.

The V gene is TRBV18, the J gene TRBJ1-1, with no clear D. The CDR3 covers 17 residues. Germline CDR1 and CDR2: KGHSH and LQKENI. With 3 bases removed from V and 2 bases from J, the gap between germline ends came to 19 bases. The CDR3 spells CASSPRNTQTLNTEAFF. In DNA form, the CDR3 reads TGTGCCAGCTCACCGCGGAACACGCAAACTTTAAACACTGAAGCTTTCTTT. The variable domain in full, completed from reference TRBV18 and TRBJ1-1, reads NAGVMQNPRHLVRRRGQEARLRCSPMKGHSHVYWYRQLPEEGLKFMVYLQKENIIDESGMPKERFSAEFPKEGPSILRIQQVVRGDSAAYFCASSPRNTQTLNTEAFFGQGTRLTVV.

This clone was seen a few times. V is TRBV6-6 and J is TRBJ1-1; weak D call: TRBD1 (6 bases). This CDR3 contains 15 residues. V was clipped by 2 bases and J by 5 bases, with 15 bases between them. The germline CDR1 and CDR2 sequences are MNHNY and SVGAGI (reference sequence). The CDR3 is CASSYGGGPGTEAFF. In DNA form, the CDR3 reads TGTGCCAGCAGTTACGGTGGGGGGCCGGGGACTGAAGCTTTCTTT.

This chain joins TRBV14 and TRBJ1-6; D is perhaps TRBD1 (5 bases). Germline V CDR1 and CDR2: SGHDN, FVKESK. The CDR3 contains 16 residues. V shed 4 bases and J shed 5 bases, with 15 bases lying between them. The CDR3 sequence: CASSRYGRGDNSPLHF. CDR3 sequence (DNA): TGTGCCAGCAGCCGTTATGGACGGGGGGATAATTCACCCCTCCACTTT. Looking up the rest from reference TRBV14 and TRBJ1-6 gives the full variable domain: EAGVTQFPSHSVIEKGQTVTLRCDPISGHDNLYWYRRVMGKEIKFLLHFVKESKQDESGMPNNRFLAERTGGTYSTLKVQPAELEDSGVYFCASSRYGRGDNSPLHFGNGTRLTVT.

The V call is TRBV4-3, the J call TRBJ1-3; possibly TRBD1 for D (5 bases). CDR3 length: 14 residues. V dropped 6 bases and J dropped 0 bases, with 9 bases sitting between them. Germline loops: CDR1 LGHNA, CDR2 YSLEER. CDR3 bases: TGCGCCAGCAGTCCAGGGAGCTCTGGAAACACCATATATTTT. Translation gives CASSPGSSGNTIYF.

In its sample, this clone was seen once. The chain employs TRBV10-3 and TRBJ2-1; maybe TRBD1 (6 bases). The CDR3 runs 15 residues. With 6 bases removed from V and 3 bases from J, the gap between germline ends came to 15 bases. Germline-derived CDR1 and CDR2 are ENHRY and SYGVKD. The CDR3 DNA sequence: TGTGCCATCAGACGGACAGAGACAGGCTACAATGAGCAGTTCTTC. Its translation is CAIRRTETGYNEQFF.

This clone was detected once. This chain's CDR3 is CASTERPIRRVDEQFF. The CDR3 nucleotides read TGTGCCAGCACCGAACGCCCCATTAGGCGGGTTGATGAGCAGTTCTTC. The chain is built from TRBV27 and TRBJ2-1; D is possibly TRBD2 (5 bases). The CDR3 length is 16 residues. The V gene's germline CDR1 is MNHEY and CDR2 SMNVEV (reference sequence). Trimming stripped 7 bases from V and 8 bases from J, with 24 bases between.

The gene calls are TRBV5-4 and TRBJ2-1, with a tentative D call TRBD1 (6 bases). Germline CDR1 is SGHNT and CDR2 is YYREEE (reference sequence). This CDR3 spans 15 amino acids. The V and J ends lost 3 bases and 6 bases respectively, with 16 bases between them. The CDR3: CASSSSLGAANEQFF. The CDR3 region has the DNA TGTGCCAGCAGCTCTAGTTTGGGGGCCGCCAATGAGCAGTTCTTC.

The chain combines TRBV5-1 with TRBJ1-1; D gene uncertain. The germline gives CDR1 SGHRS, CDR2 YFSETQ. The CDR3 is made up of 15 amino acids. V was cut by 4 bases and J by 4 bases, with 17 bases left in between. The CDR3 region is CASSPQASPLTEAFF. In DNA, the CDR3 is TGCGCCAGCAGCCCCCAAGCCAGCCCGCTCACTGAAGCTTTCTTT.

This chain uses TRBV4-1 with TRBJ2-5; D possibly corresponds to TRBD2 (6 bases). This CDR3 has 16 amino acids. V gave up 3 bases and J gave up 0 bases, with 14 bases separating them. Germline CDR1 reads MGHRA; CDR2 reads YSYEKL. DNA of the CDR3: TGCGCCAGCAGCCAGGGGGGTCGAAGCTACCAAGAGACCCAGTACTTC. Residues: CASSQGGRSYQETQYF.